The entry below describes one T cell receptor (beta chain). This receptor's antigen is unknown. No base quality information exists; no much larger clone differs at one position. RNA was extracted using the RNeasy kit, and roughly 0.5 to 1 microgram was reverse transcribed with random hexamers. The immunoSEQ multiplex PCR assay, covering 54 Vbeta and 13 Jbeta segments, was used to amplify TCR beta CDR3 regions. Bias from PCR amplification was corrected by using a synthetic template baseline for primer optimization and for computational correction. Turning to the authors' computational methods: Only productive sequences were kept, with reads annotated to V, D and J genes according to IMGT and analyzed in immunoSEQ Analyzer. To calculate clonality, Shannon entropy was normalized by log2 of the number of productive unique sequences and then subtracted from one. For each patient and control, public and private clones were evaluated within the 100 most prevalent clones. Clones were defined as Susac-specific when absent from the healthy and MS cohorts, from about a thousand published viral clones and from other ImmuneACCESS disease sequences. TCRdb reran the public reads through fastp at Q25 and MiXCR, keeping productive beta chains. One record per CDR3 amino acid sequence lists the most common genes and DNA. The V and J calls and clone size come from TCRdb's table, not from the authors' own analysis. The sample has 200,000 to 250,000 distinct CDR3 sequences on record, 85% to 95% of them singletons. The ten largest clones take up approximately 0.08% of the sample.

Peripheral blood CD8+ and CD4+ T cells from healthy donors, Susac syndrome patients and multiple sclerosis patients were profiled using high-throughput TCR beta sequencing. Multiple sclerosis controls were treatment-naive patients with stable or active relapsing-remitting disease fulfilling revised McDonald criteria. Bulk CD8+ and CD4+ T cells were purified by magnetic negative isolation, whereas CD8+ TEMRA cells were enriched by FACS. Blood was collected in EDTA tubes and processed within 24 hours, with PBMCs isolated through density gradient centrifugation. PBMCs intended for TCR sequencing were cryopreserved in liquid nitrogen and thawed later in a water bath at 37 degrees C. The sorted or isolated CD4+, CD8+ and CD8+ TEMRA cells reached a purity of at least 90%. This record belongs to a study of CD8 T cells in Susac syndrome (dated by TCRdb to 2018 to 2020). The study in broad terms: Repertoire sequencing was used to test whether CD8+ T cell activation and differentiation in Susac syndrome was antigen driven. Summary of the overall study and its limitations: The number of individuals in the TCR sequencing and HLA analysis was acknowledged as relatively small.

Material for sequencing was CD4+ T cells from PBMCs. This sequence was found in a human donor with multiple sclerosis.

CDR3 protein: CASSLGGEARPYF. The sequenced DNA is TGTGCCAGCAGCTTGGGAGGGGAAGCGCGTCCCTACTTC. The V gene is TRBV5-4 and the J gene is TRBJ2-5, with the D gene tentatively TRBD1 or TRBD2, based on 5 matching bases in each. The V and J ends are trimmed by 0 bases and 14 bases, leaving 17 bases between them. From its cysteine to its phenylalanine, the CDR3 spans 13 amino acids. Of all the DNA, just the CDR3 is kept, 39 bases in frame from base 1. According to the germline V gene (reference sequence), CDR1 reads SGHNT and CDR2 reads YYREEE.